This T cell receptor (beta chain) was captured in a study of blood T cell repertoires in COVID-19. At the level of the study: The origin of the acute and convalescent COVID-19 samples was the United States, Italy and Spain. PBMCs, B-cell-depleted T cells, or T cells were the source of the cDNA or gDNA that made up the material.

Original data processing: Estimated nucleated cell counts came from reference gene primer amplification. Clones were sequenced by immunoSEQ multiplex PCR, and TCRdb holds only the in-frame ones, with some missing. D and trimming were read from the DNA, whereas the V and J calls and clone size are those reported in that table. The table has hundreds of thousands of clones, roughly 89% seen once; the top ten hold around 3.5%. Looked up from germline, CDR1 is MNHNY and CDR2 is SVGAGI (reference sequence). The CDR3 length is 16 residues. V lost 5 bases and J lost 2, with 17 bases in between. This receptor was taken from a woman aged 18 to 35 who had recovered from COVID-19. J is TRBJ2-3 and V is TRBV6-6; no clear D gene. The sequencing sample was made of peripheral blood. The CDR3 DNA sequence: TGTGCCAGCAGTCCGCACCTACCGGGTTACACAGATACGCAGTATTTT. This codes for CASSPHLPGYTDTQYF.